One sample yielded the 10 T cell receptor beta chains listed below, sequenced in a study of T cells in Graves' hyperthyroidism and ophthalmopathy (dated by TCRdb to between 2019 and 2020). The method was multiplex PCR. Sequencing relied on an Illumina HiSeq 2000. The TCR beta CDR3 regions were amplified from RNA transcripts. A first-round RT-PCR of the TCR CDR3 used the HTBI primer set with the Qiagen OneStep RT-PCR kit. Using fastp at Q25 and MiXCR, TCRdb reprocessed the public reads and kept productive beta chains. Each CDR3 protein gets just one entry, which takes the most common genes and DNA from the rows behind it. The sample table holds some 600,000 distinct CDR3 sequences, of which approximately 15% were seen once. The top ten clonotypes cover 4.5% to 6% of the sample. Input material: blood. All receptors derive from a woman aged 25 to 45 with Graves' hyperthyroidism that later progressed to Graves' ophthalmopathy.

Ten or more counts support this clonotype. The V call is TRBV28, the J call TRBJ1-1, with TRBD1 matching 9 bases. The ends lost 4 bases at V and 5 bases at J; junction bases unmatched: 2. The V gene's germline CDR1 is MDHEN and CDR2 SYDVKM. The length of the CDR3 is 13 residues. The CDR3 spells CASSWTGVTEAFF. The CDR3 DNA is TGTGCCAGCAGTTGGACAGGGGTAACTGAAGCTTTCTTT.

This clonotype was seen many times. The rearrangement links TRBV6-2 or TRBV6-3 to TRBJ1-1; 9 bases agree with TRBD1. Trimming removed 4 bases from V and 0 bases from J; junction bases left unmatched: 15. This CDR3 region has 19 residues. The V gene's germline CDR1 is MNHEY and CDR2 SVGEGT. The DNA of the CDR3 is TGTGCCAGCAGTTCCGCCTCGACAGGGGGAGCATGGATGAACACTGAAGCTTTCTTT. Its protein is CASSSASTGGAWMNTEAFF.

This clonotype was found many times. The chain combines TRBV3-1 with TRBJ2-3, with D hard to call. Trimming took 4 bases from V and 9 from J, leaving 14 bases between them. Germline V gene data show CDR1 as LGHDT and CDR2 as YNNKEL (reference sequence). CDR3 length: 13 amino acids. CDR3 DNA: TGTGCCAGCAGCCCCCCGTTGGAGAGGACGCAGTATTTT. This encodes CASSPPLERTQYF.

The chain uses TRBV11-2 and TRBJ1-2, with 7 nucleotides matching TRBD1. The V gene's germline CDR1 is SGHAT and CDR2 FQNNGV. The trim removed 5 bases at V and 3 bases at J, leaving 6 bases unmatched. This CDR3 has 14 residues. The CDR3 nucleotides read TGTGCCAGCAGCCCGGCGGGACAGTACTATGGCTACACCTTC. This encodes CASSPAGQYYGYTF.

At least ten counts were recorded for this clonotype. The V call is TRBV27, the J call TRBJ1-2, with D perhaps matching TRBD1 (6 bases). Trimming stripped 0 bases from V and 4 bases from J, with 12 bases between. The CDR3 is 15 residues long. Germline V lookup: CDR1 MNHEY, CDR2 SMNVEV (reference sequence). In DNA, the CDR3 is TGTGCCAGCAGTTTATCGGGGCGACAGGCCTATGGCTACACCTTC. Amino acid sequence: CASSLSGRQAYGYTF.

In this sample, this clonotype turned up many times. This rearrangement joins TRBV27 to TRBJ2-7; tentative D call: TRBD1 (6 bases). Germline-derived CDR1 and CDR2 are MNHEY and SMNVEV (reference sequence). V lost 7 bases and J lost 2, with 18 bases in between. The CDR3 sequence is 15 residues long. The CDR3 protein is CASTPDVAGAYEQYF. DNA of the CDR3: TGTGCCAGCACCCCCGATGTGGCAGGGGCCTACGAGCAGTACTTC.

In its sample, this clonotype was seen a few times. V is TRBV19 and J is TRBJ2-7; unclear D gene. V was shortened by 8 bases and J by 0 bases, with 14 bases between the two germline ends. CDR3 length: 14 amino acids. Germline V CDR1 and CDR2: LNHDA, SQIVND (reference sequence). The DNA for the CDR3 is TGTGCCAGTGCCTCGTCGCGCGGCTCCTACGAGCAGTACTTC. Encoded protein: CASASSRGSYEQYF.

This clonotype was picked up many times. The gene calls are TRBV6-1 and TRBJ2-7, with 12 bases identical to TRBD1. The CDR3 length is 17 residues. The J segment lost 5 bases and the V segment lost 7 bases, leaving 15 bases of the junction unmatched. Germline V CDR1 and CDR2: MNHNS, SASEGT. The CDR3 DNA sequence: TGTGCCAGCAAACCGGGACAGGGGGCTCCCCGGGCGCACGAGCAGTACTTC. Its protein is CASKPGQGAPRAHEQYF.

This rearrangement joins TRBV7-2 to TRBJ2-1, with D perhaps TRBD2 (6 bases). With 2 bases removed from V and 8 bases from J, the gap between germline ends came to 19 bases. Germline-derived CDR1 and CDR2 are SGHTA and FQGNSA. The CDR3 runs to 16 residues. In DNA form, the CDR3 reads TGTGCCAGCAGCTTATCAACGGGACTCATCATCTATGAGCAGTTCTTC. Protein sequence: CASSLSTGLIIYEQFF.

The V gene is TRBV3-1, the J gene TRBJ1-2, with D possibly being TRBD1 (5 bases). The length of the CDR3 is 15 residues. V was pared by 5 bases and J by 2 bases, with 15 bases between. From germline, CDR1 is LGHDT and CDR2 YNNKEL (reference sequence). In nucleotides, the CDR3 is TGTGCCAGCAGCTACCGGGACGGACTAAACTATGGCTACACCTTC. This translates into CASSYRDGLNYGYTF.